This T cell receptor beta chain was obtained from a study of shared clonotypes between healthy human individuals. Positively selected for CCR7, the CD45RO-negative cells used as naive CD8 cells excluded terminally differentiated effector memory CD45RA+ cells. The CDR3 spans 15 residues. V was shortened by 6 bases and J by 5 bases, with 18 bases between the two germline ends. The germline CDR1 and CDR2 sequences are MGHRA and YSYEKL. Assay used: immunoSEQ multiplex PCR; TCRdb lists only in-frame clones, some missing. The table includes a few million clones, approximately 92% detected once. J is TRBJ2-3 and V is TRBV4-1; weak D call: TRBD2 (6 bases). Sequencing was carried out using naive CD8+ T cells from PBMCs. This sequence originates from a young man in good health. Some clones in this sample may be carry-over from other donors' samples. The CDR3 DNA follows: TGCGCCAGCAGTCAAAGGTGGAGGGAGCAAGATACGCAGTATTTT. Translation: CASSQRWREQDTQYF.